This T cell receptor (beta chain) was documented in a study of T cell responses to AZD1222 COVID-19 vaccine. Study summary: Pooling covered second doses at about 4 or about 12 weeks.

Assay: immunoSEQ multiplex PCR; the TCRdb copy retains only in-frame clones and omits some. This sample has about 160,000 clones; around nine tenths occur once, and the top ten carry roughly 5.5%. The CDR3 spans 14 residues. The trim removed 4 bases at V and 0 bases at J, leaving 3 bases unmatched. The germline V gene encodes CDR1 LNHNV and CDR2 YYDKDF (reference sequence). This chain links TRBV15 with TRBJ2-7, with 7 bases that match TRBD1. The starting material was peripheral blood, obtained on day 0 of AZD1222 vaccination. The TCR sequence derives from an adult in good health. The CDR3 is CATSKGGSSYEQYF. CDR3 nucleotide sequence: TGTGCCACCAGCAAAGGGGGCAGCTCCTACGAGCAGTACTTC.